The 15 T cell receptor beta chains listed next were all sequenced from one sample in a study of blood T cell repertoires in COVID-19. Profiling relied on immunoSEQ multiplex PCR, and the TCRdb table lists in-frame clones only, not all of them. This table holds some 85,000 clones, about 80% found once. The specimen was peripheral blood. These receptor sequences come from a woman aged 80 or over with acute or convalescent COVID-19.

The chain employs TRBV19 and TRBJ1-5; 10 bases agree with TRBD1. CDR1 and CDR2 from the germline V gene are LNHDA and SQIVND (reference sequence). V dropped 4 bases and J dropped 5; count of bases not matched to a gene: 8. The CDR3 has 16 residues. CDR3 amino acids: CASSKDRGWPDQPQHF. CDR3 in DNA: TGTGCCAGTAGTAAGGACAGGGGGTGGCCCGATCAGCCCCAGCATTTT. Using reference TRBV19 and TRBJ1-5 for the parts outside the CDR3, the full variable domain is DGGITQSPKYLFRKEGQNVTLSCEQNLNHDAMYWYRQDPGQGLRLIYYSQIVNDFQKGDIAEGYSVSREKKESFPLTVTSAQKNPTAFYLCASSKDRGWPDQPQHFGDGTRLSIL.

The chain recombines TRBV19 with TRBJ1-6; D possibly corresponds to TRBD1 (5 bases). Germline V lookup: CDR1 LNHDA, CDR2 SQIVND (reference sequence). This CDR3 has 15 residues. V lost 5 bases and J 10 bases, leaving 18 bases between the germline ends. CDR3 DNA: TGTGCCAGTAGTCGCGATGGGGGGGAAGGCTCACCCCTCCACTTT. Protein: CASSRDGGEGSPLHF.

The chain couples TRBV23-1 to TRBJ1-5, with 8 bases matching TRBD1. TRBV23-1 has ORF status, its function being uncertain. The CDR3 runs 19 residues. V shed 7 bases, J shed 0 bases, and the junction held 17 bases outside the gene matches. This chain's CDR3 is CASTYITDRELYSNQPQHF. CDR3 nucleotide sequence: TGCGCCAGCACCTATATAACGGACAGGGAATTATATAGCAATCAGCCCCAGCATTTT.

The chain is built from TRBV5-6 and TRBJ2-5; perhaps TRBD1 as D (5 bases). Germline V lookup: CDR1 SGHDT, CDR2 YYEEEE. The CDR3 has 15 residues. Trimming left V 4 bases short and J 0 bases short, with 13 bases between. CDR3 bases: TGTGCCAGCAGCGTGCCTCAGGGATACCAAGAGACCCAGTACTTC. Its translation: CASSVPQGYQETQYF.

V and J are TRBV21-1 and TRBJ1-3; the D call of TRBD1 is as the table states it, not checked on the DNA. TRBV21-1 represents a pseudogene. The CDR3 runs 15 residues. The CDR3 spells CASSTTGSAGNTIYF. The CDR3 nucleotides are TGTGCCAGCAGCACCACAGGGAGCGCTGGAAACACCATATATTTT.

A word on this clone: Its ends do not fully match the called genes, so a read error is possible. This chain links TRBV2 with TRBJ1-2; TRBD1 matches 8 bases. The V gene's germline CDR1 is SNHLY and CDR2 FYNNEI. The CDR3 is made up of 14 amino acids. The CDR3 here is CASSKAQGARGYTF. CDR3 nucleotide sequence: TGTGCCAGCAGTAAAGCCCAGGGGGCGAGGGGCTACACCTTC.

This clone showed up just a few times. The J gene is TRBJ2-2, the V gene TRBV4-2; a weak D match, TRBD1 (5 bases). The V and J ends lost 0 bases and 0 bases respectively, with 11 bases between them. Germline lookup yields CDR1 LGHNA and CDR2 YNFKEQ. This CDR3 spans 17 amino acids. CDR3 in DNA: TGTGCCAGCAGCCAAGACTGGGGCAGGACGAACACCGGGGAGCTGTTTTTT. Residues: CASSQDWGRTNTGELFF.

The V call is TRBV6-5, the J call TRBJ2-1; tentative D call: TRBD1 (6 bases). This CDR3 comprises 11 residues. With 6 bases removed from V and 12 bases from J, the gap between germline ends came to 12 bases. The germline gives CDR1 MNHEY, CDR2 SVGAGI. The CDR3 loop is CASRPGVGQFF. The CDR3 bases are TGTGCCAGCAGACCAGGGGTAGGGCAGTTCTTC.

This clone was seen more than once but under ten times. This chain uses TRBV5-4 with TRBJ2-3; TRBD2 agrees at 10 bases. This CDR3 contains 16 residues. Trimming at V came to 3 bases and at J to 2 bases, leaving 6 bases not matched to a gene. The germline V gene has CDR1 SGHNT and CDR2 YYREEE (reference sequence). CDR3 in amino acids: CASSSTSGTSTDTQYF. The DNA for the CDR3 is TGTGCCAGCAGCTCCACTAGCGGGACATCCACAGATACGCAGTATTTT.

The chain is built from TRBV6-5 and TRBJ2-3; 13 positions agree with TRBD2. The CDR3 has 16 amino acids. Germline values: CDR1 MNHEY, CDR2 SVGAGI. The V segment lost 2 bases and the J segment 3 bases; nucleotides outside the gene matches: 2. The CDR3 protein is CASSYGLAGATDTQYF. The CDR3 DNA follows: TGTGCCAGCAGTTACGGACTAGCGGGAGCGACAGATACGCAGTATTTT.

This sequence joins TRBV6-1 and TRBJ2-7, with 7 positions matching TRBD1. Trimming cost V 2 bases and J 2 bases; bases outside gene matches: 9. The CDR3 contains 16 residues. Germline values: CDR1 MNHNS, CDR2 SASEGT. CDR3 nucleotide sequence: TGTGCCAGCAGTGAATGGGGACAGCCCGTTCCCTACGAGCAGTACTTC. It codes for CASSEWGQPVPYEQYF.

The V call is TRBV11-2, the J call TRBJ2-3; 7 bases align to TRBD2. Trimming at V came to 1 base and at J to 2 bases, leaving 12 bases not matched to a gene. CDR1 is SGHAT, CDR2 FQNNGV, per germline. The CDR3 extends over 18 amino acids. The CDR3 coding sequence is TGTGCCAGCAGCTTAGTCCCGACTAGCCCGTCGTCCACAGATACGCAGTATTTT. It yields the protein CASSLVPTSPSSTDTQYF.

A remark on this clone: The sample carries other DNA sequences with the same CDR3. J is TRBJ2-5 and V is TRBV5-1; 7 bases align to TRBD1. With 0 bases clipped from V and 3 bases from J, the junction kept 2 bases outside the gene matches. Germline CDR1 and CDR2: SGHRS and YFSETQ. The CDR3 spans 14 residues. CDR3 nucleotide sequence: TGCGCCAGCAGCTTGGGAACAGGGGAAGAGACCCAGTACTTC. Translating gives CASSLGTGEETQYF.

The chain uses TRBV6-5 and TRBJ2-5, with D possibly matching TRBD1 (5 bases). Germline V gene data show CDR1 as MNHEY and CDR2 as SVGAGI. Trimming stripped 4 bases from V and 3 bases from J, with 12 bases between. This CDR3 has 14 amino acids. CDR3 DNA sequence: TGTGCCAGCAGTTCCCAGGGTTTGGAAGAGACCCAGTACTTC. This sequence encodes CASSSQGLEETQYF.

CDR3 protein: CASSAAPGTEYEKLFF. The CDR3 region has the DNA TGTGCCAGCAGCGCCGCACCGGGAACTGAGTATGAAAAACTGTTTTTT. This chain connects TRBV9 to TRBJ1-4, with D hard to call. This CDR3 is built from 16 residues. Germline V gives CDR1 SGDLS, CDR2 YYNGEE. V dropped 3 bases and J dropped 6 bases, with 18 bases sitting between them.